Detailed here is one T cell receptor (beta chain). The data were obtained in a study of blood T cell repertoires in COVID-19. Study at large: Samples taken during acute and convalescent COVID-19 were collected in the United States, Italy and Spain. Sources were T cells, B-cell-depleted T cells, or PBMCs; the material itself was cDNA or gDNA.

Assay: immunoSEQ multiplex PCR; the TCRdb copy retains only in-frame clones and omits some. The sample records over 600,000 clones, about nine tenths being singletons. Sequencing input: peripheral blood. This TCR derives from a woman between 18 and 29 years old with acute or convalescent COVID-19.

The CDR3 protein is CASSPSAGGNYEQYF. The CDR3 DNA follows: TGTGCCAGCAGCCCCTCGGCAGGGGGCAACTACGAGCAGTACTTC. V and J are TRBV27 and TRBJ2-7; TRBD1 aligns across 8 bases. Germline assignment: CDR1 MNHEY and CDR2 SMNVEV (reference sequence). The CDR3 covers 15 residues. J gave up 3 bases and V 6 bases, and 10 bases lay outside the gene matches.